The following is a TCR beta chain sequence with its context. Its matching antigen is unknown. A much larger clone sits a single nucleotide away, making a read error possible. The source of the sample is a study of post-analysis software for immune sequencing data. Included in the TCR beta cDNA libraries were unique molecular identifiers. One entry per CDR3 protein, called by TCRdb with MiXCR from the PCR reads. The data contain about 210,000 distinct CDR3 sequences, 25% to 30% of them singletons. Germline V gives CDR1 SGHRS, CDR2 YFSETQ. The CDR3 is 14 residues long. Whole-study results and caveats: Four to six TRBV segments appeared more often in patients than in controls, and TRBV5-6, TRBV5-1 and TRBV20-1 were among these.

The chain is built from TRBV5-1 and TRBJ2-1; tentatively, D is TRBD1 (5 bases). Sequencing used blood. The origin of this receptor is a girl between 2 and 17 years old with multiple sclerosis. The CDR3 loop is CANSTQTVNNEQFF. CDR3 nucleotide sequence: TGCGCCAACAGCACCCAGACAGTCAACAATGAGCAGTTCTTC.